Listed below are T cell receptor beta chains from one sample, sequenced in a study of blood T cell repertoires in COVID-19. Using immunoSEQ multiplex PCR, the repertoire was profiled, and TCRdb retains in-frame clones only, with some absent. The sample lists around 240,000 clones, over 75% occurring once. Sequencing was performed on PBMCs or T cells enriched from blood (not recorded which). The receptor source for this set is a woman in her fifties or sixties who had recovered from COVID-19. CDR3s include the opening cysteine and the closing phenylalanine or tryptophan. The order of the fields is J gene, V gene, clone size, D gene, CDR3 DNA, CDR3 protein. A D gene is named only where the DNA matches it firmly. Expanded clones get a size class; other rows say once, few or many, or leave the size out.

TRBJ1-1,TRBV6-5,NA,NA,TGTGCCAGCAGTTATGGGGGGTCTTACTCCGAAGCTTTCTTT,CASSYGGSYSEAFF
TRBJ1-4,TRBV9,NA,NA,TGTGCCAGCAGCCGGGGGGGGCGGAATGAAAAACTGTTTTTT,CASSRGGRNEKLFF
TRBJ2-7,TRBV7-9,NA,NA,TGTGCCAGCAGCCATAGCATCCACGAGCAGTACTTC,CASSHSIHEQYF
TRBJ2-1,TRBV24-1,NA,TRBD2,TGTGCCACCAGTGACCCATCGGGGACTAGCGGGATCCGTGGTGAGCAGTTCTTC,CATSDPSGTSGIRGEQFF
TRBJ1-4,TRBV28,NA,NA,TGTGCCAGCAGTTCGCCCGGGAGAGAGAATGAAAAACTGTTTTTT,CASSSPGRENEKLFF
TRBJ2-3,TRBV7-9,NA,NA,TGTGCCAGCAGCTTCGGCAGGGCCCAAGATACGCAGTATTTT,CASSFGRAQDTQYF
TRBJ1-2,TRBV4-1,NA,NA,TGCGCCAGCAGCCAAGATCGAGGGTTCGGCTACACCTTC,CASSQDRGFGYTF
TRBJ2-1,TRBV19,NA,TRBD2,TGTGCCAGTAGAGCTCCTAGCGGAGACTACAATGAGCAGTTCTTC,CASRAPSGDYNEQFF
TRBJ2-5,TRBV28,NA,NA,TGTGCCAGCAGTCCTCCGGGCTACCGGGCGGGAGAGACCCAGTACTTC,CASSPPGYRAGETQYF
TRBJ2-7,TRBV6-1,NA,NA,TGTGCCAGCAGTGGATCTTATGGGGCAGTGATCTACGAGCAGTACTTC,CASSGSYGAVIYEQYF
TRBJ2-2,TRBV9,NA,TRBD1,TGTGCCAGCAGCGTCGCCGGGACAGGGGTTGGATCCGGGGAGCTGTTTTTT,CASSVAGTGVGSGELFF
TRBJ2-1,TRBV29-1,NA,TRBD1,TGCAGCGTTTCGGGACAGCTCCTTTACAATGAGCAGTTCTTC,CSVSGQLLYNEQFF
TRBJ2-2,TRBV5-4,NA,TRBD1,TGTGCCAGCAGCACCGGACAGGGTAACACCGGGGAGCTGTTTTTT,CASSTGQGNTGELFF
TRBJ1-1,TRBV5-1,NA,TRBD1,TGCGCCAGCTGGGACAGGGAAAACACTGAAGCTTTCTTT,CASWDRENTEAFF
TRBJ2-4,TRBV28,NA,NA,TGTGCCAGCAGTTTATTGGGCGAAAACATTCAGTACTTC,CASSLLGENIQYF
TRBJ1-5,TRBV30,NA,NA,TGTGCCTGGAGTAAGGGGGACGGTTATCAGCCCCAGCATTTT,CAWSKGDGYQPQHF
TRBJ2-7,TRBV28,NA,NA,TGTGCCAGCAGTTTAGCAGCGATCGAGCAGTACTTC,CASSLAAIEQYF
TRBJ1-6,TRBV28,NA,NA,TGTGCCAGCAGTATACCCGGGGGGCGCCAATCACCCCTCCACTTT,CASSIPGGRQSPLHF
TRBJ2-3,TRBV9,NA,NA,TGTGCCAGCAGCCCTACCGGGACTCTCACAGATACGCAGTATTTT,CASSPTGTLTDTQYF
TRBJ2-2,TRBV7-2,NA,NA,TGTGCCACCTCACGGGAGACATGGACCGGGGAGCTGTTTTTT,CATSRETWTGELFF
TRBJ2-1,TRBV29-1,NA,TRBD2,TGCAGCGTTGAACGACTAGCGGGAGGGGTGGATGAGCAGTTCTTC,CSVERLAGGVDEQFF
TRBJ1-4,TRBV11-2,NA,NA,TGTGCCAGCAGCTTATTGACAGGAACTAATGAAAAACTGTTTTTT,CASSLLTGTNEKLFF
TRBJ1-6,TRBV19,NA,NA,TGTGCCAGTAGTATGGGCCAGCGGAATTCACCCCTCCACTTT,CASSMGQRNSPLHF
TRBJ2-1,TRBV5-1,NA,TRBD2,TGCGCCAGCACCATCGGACTAGCGGGAGGGTCGAATGAGCAGTTCTTC,CASTIGLAGGSNEQFF
TRBJ1-2,TRBV9,once,NA,TGTGCCAGCAGCGTAGATCAGGGTGGTGGAGAGTATGGCTACACCTTC,CASSVDQGGGEYGYTF
TRBJ2-7,TRBV5-4,NA,NA,TGTGCCAGCAGCCCTACTAGAGGCTACGAGCAGTACTTC,CASSPTRGYEQYF
TRBJ2-7,TRBV10-2,NA,TRBD1,TGCGCCAGCAGGGAAACCGGGACAGGGGCCAAATTCTCCTACGAGCAGTACTTC,CASRETGTGAKFSYEQYF
TRBJ2-3,TRBV28,NA,NA,TGTGCCAGCAGTTTCGTAAGCGGACGCACAGATACGCAGTATTTT,CASSFVSGRTDTQYF
TRBJ1-1,TRBV6-5,NA,TRBD1,TGTGCCAGCAGTCCCGGGACAGGGCGTTACACTGAAGCTTTCTTT,CASSPGTGRYTEAFF
TRBJ2-1,TRBV10-1,NA,TRBD2,TGCGCCAGCAGTGAAAGCGGGCTAGCGGGAGTATTGGGCAATGAGCAGTTCTTC,CASSESGLAGVLGNEQFF
TRBJ2-5,TRBV11-2,NA,TRBD1,TGTGCCAGCACCTCTCTCCAGGGGGCCTGGGAGACCCAGTACTTC,CASTSLQGAWETQYF
TRBJ2-1,TRBV6-5,NA,NA,TGTGCCAGCAGTTACGCGGCGGGCCAAGGGCGCAATGAGCAGTTCTTC,CASSYAAGQGRNEQFF
TRBJ1-2,TRBV28,NA,TRBD1,TGTGCCAGCAGTCGGACAGGTGACTATGGCTACACCTTC,CASSRTGDYGYTF
TRBJ2-2,TRBV3-1/TRBV3-2,NA,NA,TGTGCCAGCAGCGGGCCGGCAGGGCGTACCGGGGAGCTGTTTTTT,CASSGPAGRTGELFF
TRBJ1-5,TRBV6-5,NA,NA,TGTGCCAGCAGCCAATCCCCGGGTATCGGTCAGCCCCAGCATTTT,CASSQSPGIGQPQHF
TRBJ2-1,TRBV12-3/TRBV12-4,NA,NA,TGTGCCTCGACCCGGAGGGTGGAGCAGTTCTTC,CASTRRVEQFF
TRBJ2-7,TRBV5-1,NA,NA,TGCGCCAGCAGCTTTCTGGGCAGCGAGCAGTACTTC,CASSFLGSEQYF
TRBJ2-5,TRBV27,few,TRBD2,TGTGCCAGCAGGTCGGGCGGGAGGGCCATTGGGGAAGAGACCCAGTACTTC,CASRSGGRAIGEETQYF
TRBJ1-5,TRBV6-5,few,TRBD1,TGTGCCAGCCGCGGGGACAGGAGGAATCAGCCCCAGCATTTT,CASRGDRRNQPQHF
TRBJ2-3,TRBV3-1/TRBV3-2,NA,TRBD2,TGTGCCAGCAGCCAAGATATGACTAGCGGGGCTTTCACAGATACGCAGTATTTT,CASSQDMTSGAFTDTQYF
TRBJ1-6,TRBV7-9,NA,TRBD1,TGTGCCAGCAGCTTGTGGGACAGTGGGCTCGACTTT,CASSLWDSGLDF
TRBJ1-4,TRBV28,once,TRBD1,TGTGCCAGCAGTGGGACAGGTAGTAATGAAAAACTGTTTTTT,CASSGTGSNEKLFF
TRBJ1-4,TRBV7-9,NA,NA,TGTGCCAGCAGCCCCTTCGGGGGAACTAATGAAAAACTGTTTTTT,CASSPFGGTNEKLFF
TRBJ2-5,TRBV9,NA,NA,TGTGCCAGCAGCGTCCTACCGATCCAAGAGACCCAGTACTTC,CASSVLPIQETQYF
TRBJ1-3,TRBV5-1,NA,TRBD1,TGCGCCAGCGCGGGACAGGGTTCTGGAAACACCATATATTTT,CASAGQGSGNTIYF
TRBJ2-2,TRBV5-1,NA,NA,TGCGCCAGCACCGCGTTTGGAGGGGTCACCGGGGAGCTGTTTTTT,CASTAFGGVTGELFF